The rows below give T cell receptor beta chains drawn from one sample of a study of blood T cell repertoires in COVID-19. The protocol was immunoSEQ multiplex PCR, while the TCRdb copy is restricted to in-frame clones and leaves out a portion. The sample lists around 230,000 clones; 82% were seen once. Sequencing was performed on peripheral blood. The source is a woman aged 60 to 75 with active or convalescent COVID-19. Both conserved end residues are part of each CDR3. Fields, in order: V gene, J gene, clone size, D gene, CDR3 DNA, CDR3 protein. The D gene is left open where the match is weak. Expanded clones get a size class; other rows say once, few or many, or leave the size out.

v_gene: TRBV30; j_gene: TRBJ2-5; abundance: few; d_gene: NA; CDR3nt: TGTGCCTGGAGTCGCAGGCAGATGGAGACCCAGTACTTC; CDR3aa: CAWSRRQMETQYF
v_gene: TRBV29-1; j_gene: TRBJ1-4; abundance: NA; d_gene: NA; CDR3nt: TGCAGCGTTGGACAGGATAATGAAAAACTGTTTTTT; CDR3aa: CSVGQDNEKLFF
v_gene: TRBV7-8; j_gene: TRBJ1-4; abundance: few; d_gene: TRBD1; CDR3nt: TGTGCCAGCAGCTCTACAGGGGGCGCTTTAGGAGAAAAACTGTTTTTT; CDR3aa: CASSSTGGALGEKLFF
v_gene: TRBV19; j_gene: TRBJ1-2; abundance: NA; d_gene: NA; CDR3nt: TGTGCCAGTACGAGAGCATCTCTGGATGGCTACACCTTC; CDR3aa: CASTRASLDGYTF
v_gene: TRBV7-8; j_gene: TRBJ1-5; abundance: NA; d_gene: TRBD1; CDR3nt: TGTGCCAGCAGCATAGGGACAGGGGATCAGCCCCAGCATTTT; CDR3aa: CASSIGTGDQPQHF
v_gene: TRBV28; j_gene: TRBJ1-4; abundance: NA; d_gene: TRBD1; CDR3nt: TGTGCCAGCAGGCTGACAGGGTATCGTGAAAAACTGTTTTTT; CDR3aa: CASRLTGYREKLFF
v_gene: TRBV18; j_gene: TRBJ1-5; abundance: NA; d_gene: NA; CDR3nt: TGTGCCAGCTCACCAGGGGCAGGGGATCAGCCCCAGCATTTT; CDR3aa: CASSPGAGDQPQHF
v_gene: TRBV7-8; j_gene: TRBJ1-4; abundance: NA; d_gene: NA; CDR3nt: TGTGCCAGCAGCTTGGGCAGGCTTAATGAAAAACTGTTTTTT; CDR3aa: CASSLGRLNEKLFF
v_gene: TRBV24-1; j_gene: TRBJ1-2; abundance: NA; d_gene: TRBD1; CDR3nt: TGTGCCACCAGTGACCCGGACAGGGGCTACACCTTC; CDR3aa: CATSDPDRGYTF
v_gene: TRBV6-5; j_gene: TRBJ2-7; abundance: few; d_gene: NA; CDR3nt: TGTGCCAGCAGGGCTCGCGCGGCGGGGAAACAGTACTTC; CDR3aa: CASRARAAGKQYF
v_gene: TRBV28; j_gene: TRBJ1-3; abundance: NA; d_gene: TRBD1; CDR3nt: TGTGCCAGCAGTACCTACAGGGGAAGCTCTGGAAACACCATATATTTT; CDR3aa: CASSTYRGSSGNTIYF
v_gene: TRBV6-2/TRBV6-3; j_gene: TRBJ2-5; abundance: NA; d_gene: TRBD2; CDR3nt: TGTGCCAGCAGTTACTATCGGACTAGCGGCCATGCGGAGACCCAGTACTTC; CDR3aa: CASSYYRTSGHAETQYF
v_gene: TRBV4-1; j_gene: TRBJ1-4; abundance: NA; d_gene: NA; CDR3nt: TGCGCCAGCAGCCTAGATCCGGTGACAGGCGGTGAAAAACTGTTTTTT; CDR3aa: CASSLDPVTGGEKLFF
v_gene: TRBV9; j_gene: TRBJ2-3; abundance: NA; d_gene: TRBD2; CDR3nt: TGTGCCAGCAGCGCGGGACTAGCGGACACAGATACGCAGTATTTT; CDR3aa: CASSAGLADTDTQYF
v_gene: TRBV7-9; j_gene: TRBJ1-1; abundance: NA; d_gene: NA; CDR3nt: TGTGCCAGCAGTCCCGACGGGCACAGGCCGAACACTGAAGCTTTCTTT; CDR3aa: CASSPDGHRPNTEAFF
v_gene: TRBV6-5; j_gene: TRBJ1-1; abundance: few; d_gene: TRBD1; CDR3nt: TGTGCCAGCACCTCAGGACAGGGCTCTGAAGCTTTCTTT; CDR3aa: CASTSGQGSEAFF
v_gene: TRBV19; j_gene: TRBJ2-3; abundance: NA; d_gene: TRBD2; CDR3nt: TGTGCCAGTAGTCAGGGACTAGCACCAACAGATACGCAGTATTTT; CDR3aa: CASSQGLAPTDTQYF